This TCR beta chain was observed in a study of OX40 agonist ivuxolimab in advanced cancers. The data were produced by immunoSEQ multiplex PCR, yet TCRdb's version contains in-frame clones alone and is incomplete. The table shows roughly 79,000 clones, with less than 95% occurring only once. This clone was counted a single time. CDR3 length equals 15 residues. Germline CDR1 and CDR2: MDHEN and SYDVKM. With 4 bases clipped from V and 2 bases from J, the junction kept 5 bases outside the gene matches. The specimen comprised CD4+ or CD8+ T cells sorted from blood, sampled in a trial of the OX40 agonist ivuxolimab. The rearrangement uses TRBV28 and TRBJ2-1, with TRBD2 matching 7 bases. This receptor was obtained from an adult with an advanced solid tumor such as melanoma, head and neck, liver or kidney cancer. CDR3 in DNA: TGTGCCAGCAGTTGGGGGGAGGGGCCCTACAATGAGCAGTTCTTC. Translating it yields CASSWGEGPYNEQFF.